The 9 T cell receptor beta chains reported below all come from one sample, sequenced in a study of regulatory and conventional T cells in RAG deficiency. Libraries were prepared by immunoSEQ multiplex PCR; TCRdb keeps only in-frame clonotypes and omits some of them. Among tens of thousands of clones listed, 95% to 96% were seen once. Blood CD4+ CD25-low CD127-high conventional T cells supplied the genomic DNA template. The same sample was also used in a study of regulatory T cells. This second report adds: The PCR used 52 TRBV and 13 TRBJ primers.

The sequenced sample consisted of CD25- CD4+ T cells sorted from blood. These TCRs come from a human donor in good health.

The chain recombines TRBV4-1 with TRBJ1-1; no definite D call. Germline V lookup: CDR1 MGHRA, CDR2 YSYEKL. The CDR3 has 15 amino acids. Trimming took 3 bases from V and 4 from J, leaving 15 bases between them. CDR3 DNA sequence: TGCGCCAGCAGCCAGGTAAGGAGAGGAACCACTGAAGCTTTCTTT. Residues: CASSQVRRGTTEAFF.

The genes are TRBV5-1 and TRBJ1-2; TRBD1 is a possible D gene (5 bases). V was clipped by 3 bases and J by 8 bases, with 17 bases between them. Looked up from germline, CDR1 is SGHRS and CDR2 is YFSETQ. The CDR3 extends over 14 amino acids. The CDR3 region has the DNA TGCGCCAGCAGCTGGACGCAGGGATGGGAAGGCTACACCTTC. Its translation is CASSWTQGWEGYTF.

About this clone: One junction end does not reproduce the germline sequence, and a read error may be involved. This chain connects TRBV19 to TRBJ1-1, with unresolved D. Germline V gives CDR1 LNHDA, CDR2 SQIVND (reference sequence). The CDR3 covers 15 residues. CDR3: CASSIDGVRRTEALF. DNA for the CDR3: TGTGCCAGTAGTATAGATGGAGTTCGTCGCACTGAAGCTCTCTTT.

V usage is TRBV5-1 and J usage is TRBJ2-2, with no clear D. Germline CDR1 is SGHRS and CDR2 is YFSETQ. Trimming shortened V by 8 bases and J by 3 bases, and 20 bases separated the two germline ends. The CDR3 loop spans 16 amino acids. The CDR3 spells CASRPRQASDTGELFF. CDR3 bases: TGCGCCAGTCGTCCCCGGCAGGCGTCGGACACCGGGGAGCTGTTTTTT. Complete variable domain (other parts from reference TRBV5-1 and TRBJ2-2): KAGVTQTPRYLIKTRGQQVTLSCSPISGHRSVSWYQQTPGQGLQFLFEYFSETQRNKGNFPGRFSGRQFSNSRSEMNVSTLELGDSALYLCASRPRQASDTGELFFGEGSRLTVL.

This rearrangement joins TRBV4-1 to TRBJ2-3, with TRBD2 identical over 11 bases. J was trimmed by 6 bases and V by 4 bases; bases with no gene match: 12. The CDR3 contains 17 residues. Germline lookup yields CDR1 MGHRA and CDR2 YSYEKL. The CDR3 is CASSPGVLAGVWDTQYF. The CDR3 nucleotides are TGCGCCAGCAGCCCCGGGGTACTAGCGGGGGTGTGGGATACGCAGTATTTT.

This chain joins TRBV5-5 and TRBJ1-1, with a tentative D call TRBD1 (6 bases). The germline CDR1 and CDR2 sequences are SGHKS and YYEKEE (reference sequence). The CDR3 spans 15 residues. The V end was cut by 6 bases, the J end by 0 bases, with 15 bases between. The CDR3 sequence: CASTRTEEMNTEAFF. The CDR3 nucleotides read TGTGCCAGCACCCGGACAGAGGAGATGAACACTGAAGCTTTCTTT. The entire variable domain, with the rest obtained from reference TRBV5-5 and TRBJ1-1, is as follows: DAGVTQSPTHLIKTRGQQVTLRCSPISGHKSVSWYQQVLGQGPQFIFQYYEKEERGRGNFPDRFSARQFPNYSSELNVNALLLGDSALYLCASTRTEEMNTEAFFGQGTRLTVV.

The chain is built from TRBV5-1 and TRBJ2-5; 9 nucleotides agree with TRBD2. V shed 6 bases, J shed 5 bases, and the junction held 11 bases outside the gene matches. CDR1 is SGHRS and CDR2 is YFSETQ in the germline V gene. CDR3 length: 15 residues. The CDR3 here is CASKISGGDGETQYF. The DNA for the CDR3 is TGCGCCAGCAAGATTAGCGGGGGCGACGGGGAGACCCAGTACTTC. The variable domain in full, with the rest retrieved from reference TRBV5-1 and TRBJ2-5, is KAGVTQTPRYLIKTRGQQVTLSCSPISGHRSVSWYQQTPGQGLQFLFEYFSETQRNKGNFPGRFSGRQFSNSRSEMNVSTLELGDSALYLCASKISGGDGETQYFGPGTRLLVL.

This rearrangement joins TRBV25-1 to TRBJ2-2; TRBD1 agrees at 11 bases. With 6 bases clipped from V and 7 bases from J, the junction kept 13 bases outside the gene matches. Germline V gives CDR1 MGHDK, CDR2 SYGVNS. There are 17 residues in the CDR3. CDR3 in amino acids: CASSQNLGTGGNGELFF. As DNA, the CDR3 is TGTGCCAGCAGCCAAAACCTCGGGACAGGGGGAAACGGGGAGCTGTTTTTT.

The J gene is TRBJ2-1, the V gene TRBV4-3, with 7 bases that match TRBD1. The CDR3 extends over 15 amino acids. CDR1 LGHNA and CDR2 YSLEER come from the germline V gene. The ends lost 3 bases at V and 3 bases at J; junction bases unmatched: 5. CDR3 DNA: TGCGCCAGCAGCCAGGCCTGGGACAGCTACAATGAGCAGTTCTTC. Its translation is CASSQAWDSYNEQFF.